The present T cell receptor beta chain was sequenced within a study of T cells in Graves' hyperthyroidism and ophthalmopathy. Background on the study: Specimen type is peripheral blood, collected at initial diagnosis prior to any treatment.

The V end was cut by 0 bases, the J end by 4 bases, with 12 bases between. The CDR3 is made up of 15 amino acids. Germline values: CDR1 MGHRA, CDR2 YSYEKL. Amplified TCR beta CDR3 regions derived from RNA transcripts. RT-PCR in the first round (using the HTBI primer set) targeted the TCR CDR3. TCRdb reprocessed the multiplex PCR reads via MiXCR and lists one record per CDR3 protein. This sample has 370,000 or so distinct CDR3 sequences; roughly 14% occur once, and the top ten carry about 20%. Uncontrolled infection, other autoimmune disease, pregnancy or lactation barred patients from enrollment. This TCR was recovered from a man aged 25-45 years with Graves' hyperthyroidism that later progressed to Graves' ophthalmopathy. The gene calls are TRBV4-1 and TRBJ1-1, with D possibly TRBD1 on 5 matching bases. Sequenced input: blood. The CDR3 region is CASSQDRRGGTEAFF. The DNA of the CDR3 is TGCGCCAGCAGCCAAGATCGGAGGGGAGGCACTGAAGCTTTCTTT.